These 21 T cell receptor beta chains were sequenced from one sample in a study of shared clonotypes between healthy human individuals. Some clones are missing from TCRdb's copy, which holds only in-frame ones; the method was immunoSEQ multiplex PCR. The sample holds some 1.5 million clones, over 95% seen once. The specimen sequenced was naive CD4+ T cells sorted from blood. Stated subset: CD45RA+ positively selected. These receptors all stem from a man aged 25-45 years in good health.

A single count supports this clone. The chain is built from TRBV18 and TRBJ2-7, with TRBD2 identical over 10 bases. The CDR3 is 17 amino acids. V lost 3 bases, J lost 2 bases, and 10 bases stayed unmatched. In germline, CDR1 is KGHSH, CDR2 LQKENI. CDR3: CASSPLAGALTPYEQYF. The CDR3 DNA follows: TGTGCCAGCTCACCTCTAGCGGGAGCTCTCACCCCCTACGAGCAGTACTTC.

The chain employs TRBV6-1 and TRBJ2-2; 11 bases are shared with TRBD2. V trimming: 2 bases; J trimming: 2 bases; junction bases outside the gene matches: 7. The germline gives CDR1 MNHNS, CDR2 SASEGT. The CDR3 extends over 18 amino acids. The CDR3 coding sequence is TGTGCCAGCAGTGAAATGTGGCTAGCGGGAGGAAACACCGGGGAGCTGTTTTTT. It codes for CASSEMWLAGGNTGELFF.

The chain combines TRBV6-5 with TRBJ2-7, with D uncertain. V dropped 0 bases and J dropped 3 bases, with 9 bases sitting between them. This CDR3 contains 14 residues. CDR1 and CDR2 from the germline V gene are MNHEY and SVGAGI. The CDR3 spells CASSYSTLGYEQYF. Here the CDR3 DNA reads TGTGCCAGCAGTTACTCGACTCTCGGCTACGAGCAGTACTTC.

V and J are TRBV11-2 and TRBJ2-1; D is uncertain. Germline-derived CDR1 and CDR2 are SGHAT and FQNNGV. Trimming shortened V by 6 bases and J by 5 bases, and 11 bases separated the two germline ends. CDR3 length: 13 amino acids. Written as DNA, the CDR3 is TGTGCCAGCAGTCCCCGAGGAAACAATGAGCAGTTCTTC. This encodes CASSPRGNNEQFF.

The chain uses TRBV7-8 and TRBJ1-1; TRBD1 aligns across 8 bases. Per germline, CDR1 SGHVS and CDR2 FQNEAQ. V lost 6 bases to trimming and J lost 5 bases; unmatched junction nucleotides: 5. This CDR3 has 13 residues. The CDR3 is CASSYDRGTEAFF. The CDR3 bases are TGTGCCAGCAGTTATGACAGGGGTACTGAAGCTTTCTTT.

This clone was picked up one time. The V and J genes are TRBV2 and TRBJ2-1; 10 bases agree with TRBD2. CDR1 is SNHLY and CDR2 is FYNNEI in the germline V gene. This CDR3 has 17 residues. Unmatched junction bases numbered 8, after V lost 6 bases and J lost 0 bases. CDR3 sequence reads: CASRLRLAGPSYNEQFF. CDR3 bases: TGTGCCAGCAGACTTAGACTAGCGGGCCCCTCCTACAATGAGCAGTTCTTC.

The gene calls are TRBV7-3 and TRBJ2-2; no reliable D call. V lost 5 bases and J lost 5, with 15 bases in between. Germline CDR1 reads SGHTA; CDR2 reads FQGTGA. This CDR3 comprises 15 residues. The CDR3 loop reads CASSLTRQGTGELFF. The CDR3 DNA reads TGTGCCAGCAGCCTCACCCGCCAAGGGACCGGGGAGCTGTTTTTT.

This chain joins TRBV7-8 and TRBJ2-5, with TRBD2 matching 10 bases. V lost 4 bases, J lost 4 bases, and 12 bases stayed unmatched. Per the germline V gene, CDR1 is SGHVS and CDR2 is FQNEAQ. The CDR3 is 17 residues long. CDR3 sequence: CASSYSIAGGSGETQYF. DNA of the CDR3: TGTGCCAGCAGCTACTCCATAGCGGGAGGTTCTGGAGAGACCCAGTACTTC.

The chain is built from TRBV7-9 and TRBJ2-1; D gene uncertain. The germline gives CDR1 SEHNR, CDR2 FQNEAQ (reference sequence). V was clipped by 2 bases and J by 9 bases, with 8 bases between them. The CDR3 length is 12 residues. CDR3 protein: CASSLIVREQFF. The CDR3 DNA reads TGTGCCAGCAGCTTAATCGTACGTGAGCAGTTCTTC.

This clone was counted between two and nine times. This sample also contains other DNA sequences that code for the same CDR3. This chain joins TRBV7-2 and TRBJ2-1, with a tentative D call TRBD2 (6 bases). CDR3 length equals 15 residues. Germline CDR1 is SGHTA and CDR2 is FQGNSA. V gave up 0 bases and J gave up 0 bases, with 6 bases separating them. The CDR3 is CASSLAGSSYNEQFF. The CDR3 DNA sequence: TGTGCCAGCAGCTTAGCCGGGAGCTCCTACAATGAGCAGTTCTTC.

The V call is TRBV25-1, the J call TRBJ2-5, with 8 nucleotides matching TRBD1. Losses at the gene ends were 0 bases for V and 5 bases for J; bases not matched to a gene: 11. CDR3 length equals 17 residues. Germline CDR1 MGHDK, CDR2 SYGVNS. The CDR3 region is CASSEYQGRGLRETQYF. The DNA of the CDR3 is TGTGCCAGCAGTGAATATCAGGGCAGGGGGCTGCGGGAGACCCAGTACTTC.

The chain combines TRBV19 with TRBJ2-2, with 8 bases that match TRBD2. Germline V gene lookup returns CDR1 LNHDA and CDR2 SQIVND (reference sequence). The CDR3 is 15 amino acids. Unmatched junction bases numbered 5, after V lost 6 bases and J lost 2 bases. CDR3 in amino acids: CASSPTSANTGELFF. The CDR3 DNA sequence: TGTGCCAGTAGCCCGACTAGCGCAAACACCGGGGAGCTGTTTTTT.

This chain uses TRBV7-9 with TRBJ2-3, with TRBD2 matching 7 bases. With 2 bases clipped from V and 2 bases from J, the junction kept 10 bases outside the gene matches. The germline V gene has CDR1 SEHNR and CDR2 FQNEAQ (reference sequence). The CDR3 length is 17 residues. The CDR3 reads CASSLTLAGDLTDTQYF. In DNA form, the CDR3 reads TGTGCCAGCAGCTTAACTCTCGCGGGGGACCTCACAGATACGCAGTATTTT.

The chain is built from TRBV28 and TRBJ2-3; maybe TRBD2 (6 bases). This CDR3 contains 16 residues. Germline V CDR1 and CDR2: MDHEN, SYDVKM. Trimming took 7 bases from V and 4 from J, leaving 21 bases between them. The CDR3 coding sequence is TGTGCCAGCACCACCTTCGCGCGGGGTGGGGCAGATACGCAGTATTTT. Translation gives CASTTFARGGADTQYF.

CDR3 protein: CASSNGQVNTEAFF. DNA for the CDR3: TGTGCCAGCAGTAATGGCCAAGTGAACACTGAAGCTTTCTTT. The chain couples TRBV21-1 to TRBJ1-1; no DNA check was done on the table's D call, TRBD1. TRBV21-1 is marked as a pseudogene. The CDR3 runs to 14 residues.

The chain combines TRBV5-4 with TRBJ2-1, with D unclear. The CDR3 spans 14 residues. The V end was cut by 0 bases, the J end by 7 bases, with 11 bases between. Germline CDR1 and CDR2: SGHNT and YYREEE (reference sequence). CDR3 DNA sequence: TGTGCCAGCAGCTTGGAGCTGGTAAAGAATGAGCAGTTCTTC. It translates to CASSLELVKNEQFF.

Remarks on this clone: The identical CDR3 is also encoded by other nucleotide sequences in the sample. The chain combines TRBV9 with TRBJ2-3; 11 positions match TRBD2. Germline loops: CDR1 SGDLS, CDR2 YYNGEE. The V and J ends lost 1 base and 3 bases, in that order; junction bases with no gene match: 1. CDR3 length equals 15 residues. DNA for the CDR3: TGTGCCAGCAGCGTAACTAGCGGGAGTACAGATACGCAGTATTTT. The encoded protein is CASSVTSGSTDTQYF.

The V call is TRBV5-4, the J call TRBJ2-7, with TRBD1 matching over 8 bases. The germline V gene has CDR1 SGHNT and CDR2 YYREEE (reference sequence). The V segment lost 0 bases and the J segment 9 bases; nucleotides outside the gene matches: 17. The CDR3 is 17 amino acids. The CDR3 is CASSLGTQGGMERAQYF. The CDR3 region has the DNA TGTGCCAGCAGCTTGGGGACACAGGGGGGCATGGAGCGGGCGCAGTACTTC.

The J gene is TRBJ2-7, the V gene TRBV28; 8 bases line up with TRBD1. This CDR3 contains 17 residues. In germline, CDR1 is MDHEN, CDR2 SYDVKM. J lost 9 bases, V lost 8 bases, and 24 bases had no gene match. This CDR3 is CASRSVTRGLLVDAQYF. For the CDR3, the DNA is TGTGCCAGCCGAAGCGTGACCAGGGGGCTATTAGTTGATGCGCAGTACTTC.

The genes are TRBV9 and TRBJ2-3; no reliable D call. Trimming took off 4 bases at V and 2 bases at J, with 11 bases between the two ends. Germline assignment: CDR1 SGDLS and CDR2 YYNGEE. CDR3 length equals 14 residues. CDR3 bases: TGTGCCAGCAGCCGGAAGACGGCCACAGATACGCAGTATTTT. Its protein is CASSRKTATDTQYF. The full variable domain, rest sourced from reference TRBV9 and TRBJ2-3, is DSGVTQTPKHLITATGQRVTLRCSPRSGDLSVYWYQQSLDQGLQFLIQYYNGEERAKGNILERFSAQQFPDLHSELNLSSLELGDSALYFCASSRKTATDTQYFGPGTRLTVL.

This clone was recorded only once. The V and J genes are TRBV7-9 and TRBJ2-2, with D maybe TRBD1 (5 bases). Germline assignment: CDR1 SEHNR and CDR2 FQNEAQ (reference sequence). There are 15 residues in the CDR3. V was cut by 0 bases and J by 6 bases, with 11 bases left in between. The CDR3 spells CASSLARVFAGELFF. The CDR3 DNA follows: TGTGCCAGCAGCTTAGCCAGGGTTTTTGCCGGGGAGCTGTTTTTT.